Each of the 11 T cell receptor beta chains below was sequenced from the same sample in a study of cytomegalovirus exposure and HLA in healthy donors. The PCR employed 60 Vbeta primers together with 13 Jbeta primers. The data were produced by immunoSEQ multiplex PCR, yet TCRdb's version contains in-frame clones alone and is incomplete. The sample holds 140,000 or so clones; more than 60% are singletons and the top ten take 5.5% to 7.5%. Sample: PBMCs. These receptors were collected from a woman in her sixties in good health and CMV-seronegative.

The CDR3 sequence: CASSFRTENSPLHF. In DNA form, the CDR3 reads TGTGCCAGCAGCTTTAGGACAGAAAATTCACCCCTCCACTTT. The chain has TRBV7-8 and TRBJ1-6; TRBD1 is a possible D gene (6 bases). Germline assignment: CDR1 SGHVS and CDR2 FQNEAQ. Trimming removed 3 bases at V and 7 bases at J, with 10 bases between. This CDR3 comprises 14 residues.

In this sample, this clone turned up a few times. The chain joins TRBV7-2 to TRBJ2-2, with 10 positions matching TRBD2. The CDR3 contains 19 residues. The V gene end was trimmed by 3 bases and the J gene end by 7 bases; junction bases not matched to a gene: 17. CDR1 is SGHTA and CDR2 is FQGNSA in the germline V gene. CDR3 in DNA: TGTGCCAGCAGCTTTTACTCTGCTTTGAGCGGGAGGGCCCTCGGGGAGCTGTTTTTT. Translated, it gives CASSFYSALSGRALGELFF.

This chain joins TRBV6-6 and TRBJ2-5; no clear D gene. The CDR3 runs 11 residues. Germline CDR1 MNHNY, CDR2 SVGAGI (reference sequence). Trimming stripped 6 bases from V and 3 bases from J, with 5 bases between. CDR3 nucleotide sequence: TGTGCCAGCAGCCTTAAAGAGACCCAGTACTTC. Amino acids: CASSLKETQYF.

This clone was counted a few times. J is TRBJ2-7 and V is TRBV7-9, with TRBD1 matching over 7 bases. CDR3 size: 16 residues. V trimming: 1 base; J trimming: 2 bases; junction bases outside the gene matches: 8. The germline V gene encodes CDR1 SEHNR and CDR2 FQNEAQ (reference sequence). CDR3 in amino acids: CASSLGTGNSPYEQYF. CDR3 DNA: TGTGCCAGCAGCTTAGGGACAGGAAATTCCCCCTACGAGCAGTACTTC.

The chain is built from TRBV7-7 and TRBJ2-2; D is perhaps TRBD2 (6 bases). This CDR3 comprises 16 residues. The V gene lost 1 base and the J gene lost 0 bases, with 9 bases spanning the gap. Germline V gene data show CDR1 as SSHAT and CDR2 as FNYEAQ (reference sequence). DNA of the CDR3: TGTGCCAGCAGCTTAGGCGCGGGGTCGAACACCGGGGAGCTGTTTTTT. Translated, it gives CASSLGAGSNTGELFF.

The chain joins TRBV10-3 to TRBJ2-3; 7 bases match TRBD1. V trimming: 5 bases; J trimming: 0 bases; junction bases outside the gene matches: 5. CDR3 length equals 15 residues. Per germline, CDR1 ENHRY and CDR2 SYGVKD. The CDR3 sequence is CAISKGQPSTDTQYF. In DNA, the CDR3 is TGTGCCATCAGTAAGGGACAGCCTAGCACAGATACGCAGTATTTT.

This chain links TRBV25-1 with TRBJ1-4; D unresolved. The germline CDR1 and CDR2 sequences are MGHDK and SYGVNS. The CDR3 totals 16 residues. Trimming took off 3 bases at V and 0 bases at J, with 11 bases between the two ends. CDR3 amino acids: CASSEAGRTTNEKLFF. The CDR3 DNA reads as TGTGCCAGCAGTGAGGCGGGGAGGACAACTAATGAAAAACTGTTTTTT.

This clone was recorded a few times. The rearrangement uses TRBV7-3 and TRBJ1-1; TRBD1 matches 8 bases. Germline V CDR1 and CDR2: SGHTA, FQGTGA. This CDR3 is built from 13 residues. With V trimmed by 2 bases and J by 10 bases, 6 bases remained unmatched. In DNA, the CDR3 is TGTGCCAGCAGCTTACAGCAGGGGGCATTAGCTTTCTTT. Amino acids: CASSLQQGALAFF. Filled out from reference TRBV7-3 and TRBJ1-1, the complete variable domain reads GAGVSQTPSNKVTEKGKYVELRCDPISGHTALYWYRQSLGQGPEFLIYFQGTGAADDSGLPNDRFFAVRPEGSVSTLKIQRTERGDSAVYLCASSLQQGALAFFGQGTRLTVV.

This sequence joins TRBV5-4 and TRBJ2-7, with 7 nucleotides matching TRBD1. V shed 4 bases, J shed 7 bases, and the junction held 5 bases outside the gene matches. The germline CDR1 and CDR2 sequences are SGHNT and YYREEE (reference sequence). The CDR3 spans 12 residues. The CDR3 loop reads CASSLPQGEQYF. The CDR3 coding sequence is TGTGCCAGCAGCCTACCACAGGGGGAGCAGTACTTC.

This clone has more than one count but fewer than ten. The J gene is TRBJ1-4, the V gene TRBV6-5, with TRBD1 matching 8 bases. Looked up from germline, CDR1 is MNHEY and CDR2 is SVGAGI. V lost 4 bases, J lost 7 bases, and 2 bases stayed unmatched. The CDR3 is 13 residues long. In nucleotides, the CDR3 is TGTGCCAGCAGTTTAACAGGGGGTGAAAAACTGTTTTTT. This sequence encodes CASSLTGGEKLFF.

The chain couples TRBV29-1 to TRBJ2-7; D perhaps matches TRBD1 (7 bases). Trimming took off 4 bases at V and 2 bases at J, with 15 bases between the two ends. The germline V gene has CDR1 SQVTM and CDR2 ANQGSEA. The CDR3 has 14 amino acids. Here the CDR3 DNA reads TGCAGCGTTGCGTCGCAGGGGGGCACCTACGAGCAGTACTTC. It encodes CSVASQGGTYEQYF.